Shown below are 5 T cell receptor beta chains from a single sample sequenced in a study of T cell changes during pregnancy in multiple sclerosis. This table comes from immunoSEQ multiplex PCR, and its TCRdb copy is limited to in-frame clones, with some not included. The sample gives 70,000 to 75,000 clones, around 94% of which show up once; approximately 2.1% is in the top ten. Sequenced here: peripheral blood, sampled in the second trimester of pregnancy. The source is a female donor in good health, enrolled as a control in a pregnancy study.

The genes are TRBV9 and TRBJ1-2, with TRBD1 matching over 12 bases. This CDR3 is built from 14 residues. Germline CDR1 is SGDLS and CDR2 is YYNGEE. V was pared by 5 bases and J by 7 bases, with 6 bases of the junction left unmatched. CDR3 coding DNA: TGTGCCAGCAGTTCCCGGGACAGGGGGCCTGGCTACACCTTC. It encodes CASSSRDRGPGYTF.

The V call is TRBV4-3, the J call TRBJ2-2, with D perhaps TRBD1 (6 bases). The germline gives CDR1 LGHNA, CDR2 YSLEER. CDR3 length: 14 amino acids. The V and J ends lost 4 bases and 1 base respectively, with 7 bases between them. CDR3 residues: CASSLQGNTGELFF. The CDR3 DNA follows: TGCGCCAGCAGCCTACAGGGGAACACCGGGGAGCTGTTTTTT.

J is TRBJ1-1 and V is TRBV7-2, with D uncertain. The CDR3 loop spans 17 amino acids. Germline V lookup: CDR1 SGHTA, CDR2 FQGNSA. V was pared by 2 bases and J by 1 base, with 17 bases between. The CDR3 DNA sequence: TGTGCCAGCAGCTTAACTTACCGAGCAGGTAAGAACACTGAAGCTTTCTTT. This encodes CASSLTYRAGKNTEAFF.

V gene TRBV27 combines with J gene TRBJ1-4; 8 positions match TRBD1. Germline trimming cut 4 bases from V and 8 bases from J; bases unmatched to any gene: 0. The length of the CDR3 is 12 residues. From germline, CDR1 is MNHEY and CDR2 SMNVEV (reference sequence). CDR3 coding DNA: TGTGCCAGCAGTTGGGACAGGGAAAAACTGTTTTTT. Translating it yields CASSWDREKLFF.

This chain uses TRBV6-5 with TRBJ1-5, with TRBD1 identical over 8 bases. Losses at the gene ends were 6 bases for V and 4 bases for J; bases not matched to a gene: 5. The CDR3 is 14 amino acids. The germline V gene encodes CDR1 MNHEY and CDR2 SVGAGI. The chain's CDR3 is CASSKTGANQPQHF. The CDR3 DNA reads as TGTGCCAGCAGCAAGACAGGGGCTAATCAGCCCCAGCATTTT.